This T cell receptor beta chain was documented in a study of molecular identifiers for immune sequencing clone quantification. CDR1 SGDLS and CDR2 YYNGEE come from the germline V gene. Losses at the gene ends were 3 bases for V and 6 bases for J; bases not matched to a gene: 6. There are 15 residues in the CDR3. This clonotype was recorded many times. A single record per CDR3 protein comes from TCRdb applying MiXCR to the PCR reads. The data contain about 32,000 distinct CDR3 sequences, about 20% of them singletons. Preparation of naive CD8 libraries involved about 18,000 to 1,000,000 sorted cells and 10%, 30% or 50% RNA. The CD8+CD4-CCR7+CD45RA+ phenotype defined the sorted naive CD8 T cells.

This receptor was obtained from a human donor in good health. Some libraries in this study had Jurkat cell RNA spiked in. The sequencing sample was made of naive CD8+ T cells from blood, with Jurkat cell RNA spiked in. Specified subset: FACS-sorted CD8+CD4-CCR7+CD45RA+ naive T cells. The chain links TRBV9 to TRBJ1-5; 10 bases are shared with TRBD1. CDR3 loop: CASSAGQGFTQPQHF. The CDR3 coding sequence is TGTGCCAGCAGCGCGGGACAGGGGTTCACTCAGCCCCAGCATTTT.